This T cell receptor (beta chain) comes out of a study of T cell responses to AZD1222 COVID-19 vaccine. Study-level information: Second doses at about 4 or about 12 weeks were pooled.

Sequencing used immunoSEQ multiplex PCR; TCRdb keeps in-frame clones, though not all of them. This sample has about 130,000 clones; roughly 90% occur once, and the top ten carry 2.8%. Germline V gene data show CDR1 as SGHDN and CDR2 as FVKESK. V lost 5 bases to trimming and J lost 1 base; unmatched junction nucleotides: 6. The CDR3 loop spans 15 amino acids. Of note for this clone: Its antigen is undetermined.

Study conclusions and caveats: Baseline serostatus was positive in only six AZD1222 recipients.

The sequenced sample was peripheral blood, obtained on day 0 of AZD1222 vaccination. The receptor's source is an adult in good health. This sequence joins TRBV14 and TRBJ1-1; 8 bases are a match to TRBD1. CDR3 loop: CASSVRTGRNTEAFF. CDR3 in DNA: TGTGCCAGCAGCGTTCGGACAGGGCGGAACACTGAAGCTTTCTTT.